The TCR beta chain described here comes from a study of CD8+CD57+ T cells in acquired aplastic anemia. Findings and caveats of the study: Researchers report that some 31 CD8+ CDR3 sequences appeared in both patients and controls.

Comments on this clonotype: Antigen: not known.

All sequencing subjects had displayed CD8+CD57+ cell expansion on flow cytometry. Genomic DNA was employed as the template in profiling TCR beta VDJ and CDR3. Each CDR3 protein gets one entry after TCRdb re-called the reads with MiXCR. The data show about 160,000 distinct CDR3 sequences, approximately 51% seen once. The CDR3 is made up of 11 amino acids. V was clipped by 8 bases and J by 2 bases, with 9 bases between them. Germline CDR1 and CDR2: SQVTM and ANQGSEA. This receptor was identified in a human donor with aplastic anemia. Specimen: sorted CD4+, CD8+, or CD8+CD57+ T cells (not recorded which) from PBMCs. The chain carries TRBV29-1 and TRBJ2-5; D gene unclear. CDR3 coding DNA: TGCAGCTTTCTGGGGCAAGAGACCCAGTACTTC. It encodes CSFLGQETQYF.